The sample holds many counts of the clone carrying this T cell receptor (beta chain). These data originate in a study of T-cell reconstitution after alpha-beta-depleted transplantation in children. Germline lookup yields CDR1 MGHDK and CDR2 SYGVNS. The CDR3 runs to 15 residues. V was shortened by 1 base and J by 2 bases, with 9 bases between the two germline ends. Researchers prepared the TCRbeta library using unique molecular identifiers, the study reports. TCRdb re-derived calls from the PCR reads in MiXCR, one entry per CDR3 protein. This table has around 600,000 distinct CDR3 sequences, roughly 17% appearing once.

The chain joins TRBV25-1 to TRBJ1-3; D unresolved. Sequencing was performed on PBMCs from the stem cell graft donor, taken from the stem cell graft. The source of this sequence is a human donor who donated a stem cell graft to a child with acute myeloid leukemia. For the CDR3, the DNA is TGTGCCAGCAGTGAATCGGGCAGCGCTGGAAACACCATATATTTT. Its translation is CASSESGSAGNTIYF.